Below, one TCR beta chain is given with its context. This clone came up once. No cognate antigen has been identified for it. No much larger clone is present one base from it, and per-base qualities are unavailable. This sample is part of a study of blood T cell repertoires in COVID-19 (dated by TCRdb to 2020 to 2021). Some background on the complete study: Collaborator samples came from the United States, Italy and Spain and covered acute and convalescent phases of COVID-19. Samples came from the ongoing ImmuneRACE study (first 160 participants) plus 1,254 subjects from 6 global collaborators. The repertoires were released in a freely available public database intended as a resource for research on the immune response to SARS-CoV-2. Sample metadata almost always included a de-identified subject ID, COVID-19 status, age in years and sex. Where available, HLA class I and class II types were taken from metadata supplied by the sample provider and were not determined by assay-based typing. Deeply sampled blood TCRbeta repertoires from subjects exposed to, actively infected with, or recovered from COVID-19 were included in the dataset. The material from the prospective study consisted of cDNA or gDNA derived from T cells, B-cell-depleted T cells, or PBMCs.

On the study overall, not on this receptor specifically: The quantity of clinical and demographic metadata differed by source and by participant and was supplied without curation.

TCRbeta CDR3 regions were amplified from genomic DNA by means of the immunoSEQ Assay, a bias-controlled multiplex PCR. In the authors' own workflow: The number of nucleated cells in each sample was estimated from the amplification of reference gene primers within the assay. To quantify the absolute abundance of each unique TCRbeta CDR3 rearrangement, sequence reads were collapsed and filtered. For each sample, productive Simpson clonality was calculated by taking the square root of Simpson's diversity index across productive rearrangements. In its TCRdb copy, this immuneACCESS table keeps in-frame sequences only and misses some clones. Where compared with another copy, unresolved V genes explain less than half of these, and the others have no known cause. V, J and clone size are taken as reported in that table, and D and trimming were inferred from the DNA itself. This sample holds some 110,000 clones; 60% to 85% were observed only once. The top ten clones comprise roughly 6.2% of the sample.

Inclusive of the bounding cysteine and phenylalanine, the CDR3 is 12 residues long. Of all the DNA, just the CDR3 is kept, 36 bases in frame from base 1. For CDR1 and CDR2, the germline V gene lists MNHEY and SVGAGI. Between the V and J ends, shortened by 5 bases and 8 bases respectively, the junction contains 12 bases. The collaborating institutions used their own protocols to collect whole blood in K2EDTA tubes. For TCRbeta analysis, collaborator samples were shipped as frozen whole blood, as isolated PBMCs, or as DNA extracted from either sample type. This TCR came from a man aged 70 or older with acute or convalescent COVID-19. The rearranged chain carries TRBV6-5 and TRBJ1-2; perhaps TRBD1 is the D gene, with 6 bases matching. Source material: peripheral blood. The CDR3 protein: CASSKQGLGYTF. Read as DNA, the sequence is TGTGCCAGCAGTAAACAGGGTTTGGGCTACACCTTC.